This entry features one T cell receptor beta chain sequence. Its antigen is unidentified. The entry originates in a study of Ad26.COV2.S vaccination and SARS-CoV-2 variants. Study background: The vaccine Ad26.COV2.S was put into the muscle once, or twice with 56 days between.

Treatment indicated: about 20 received Ad26.COV2.S at low or high dose, single or two shots; roughly 5 received placebo; per-sample allocation not given. Collection of the samples took place on day 63 after the first injection of vaccine or placebo. V gave up 4 bases and J gave up 0 bases, with 11 bases separating them. Germline V gene lookup returns CDR1 SGHRS and CDR2 YFSETQ. The CDR3 is made up of 15 amino acids. Study-level points and caveats: Vaccinees showed greater spike-specific TCR breadth than placebo recipients. Recipients of vaccine and of placebo showed similar breadth of their non-spike TCR repertoires.

Data came from immunoSEQ multiplex PCR; TCRdb stores just in-frame clones and leaves some out. The sample has about 350,000 clones, roughly 90% seen once. The source is a person aged 18-60 years who received the Ad26.COV2.S COVID-19 vaccine or a placebo. Material: peripheral blood, obtained in a trial of Ad26.COV2.S vaccine versus placebo. This chain joins TRBV5-1 and TRBJ1-5; no reliable D call. CDR3 protein: CASSAAAGSNQPQHF. The CDR3 DNA reads TGCGCCAGCAGCGCGGCCGCGGGTAGCAATCAGCCCCAGCATTTT. Full variable domain (outside the CDR3, taken from reference TRBV5-1 and TRBJ1-5): KAGVTQTPRYLIKTRGQQVTLSCSPISGHRSVSWYQQTPGQGLQFLFEYFSETQRNKGNFPGRFSGRQFSNSRSEMNVSTLELGDSALYLCASSAAAGSNQPQHFGDGTRLSIL.